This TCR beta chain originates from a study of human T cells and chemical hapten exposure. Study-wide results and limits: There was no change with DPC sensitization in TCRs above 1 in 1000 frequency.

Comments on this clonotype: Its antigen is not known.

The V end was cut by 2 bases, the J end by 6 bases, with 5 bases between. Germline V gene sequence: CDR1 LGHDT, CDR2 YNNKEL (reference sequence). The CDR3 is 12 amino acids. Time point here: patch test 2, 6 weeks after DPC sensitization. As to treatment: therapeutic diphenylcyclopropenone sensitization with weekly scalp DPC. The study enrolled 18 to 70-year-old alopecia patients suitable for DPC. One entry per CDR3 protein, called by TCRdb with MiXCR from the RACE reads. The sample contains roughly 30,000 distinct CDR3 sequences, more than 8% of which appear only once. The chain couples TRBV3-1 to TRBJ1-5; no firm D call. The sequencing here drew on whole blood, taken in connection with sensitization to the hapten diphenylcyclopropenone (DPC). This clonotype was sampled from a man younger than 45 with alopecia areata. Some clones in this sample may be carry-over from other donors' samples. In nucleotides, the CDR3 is TGTGCCAGCAGCCAATCAGGTCAGCCCCAGCATTTT. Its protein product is CASSQSGQPQHF.